Listed below are T cell receptor beta chains from one sample, sequenced in a study of cytomegalovirus exposure and HLA in healthy donors. TCRdb's table, derived via immunoSEQ multiplex PCR, lists solely in-frame clones and lacks some. The data contain 68,000 or so clones, around 97% of them seen just once; the ten biggest clones take up around 2.4%. Sequenced input: PBMCs. The receptors originated from a young man in good health and CMV-seronegative. The CDR3 runs from the conserved cysteine through the conserved F or W. Size is stated for part of the rows, as once, few or many counts, or as a class when the clone is expanded.

cdr3_aa j_call clone_size v_call cdr3_length
CSVVAPAGELFF TRBJ2-2 NA TRBV29-1 12
CASSSRGGSNTEAFF TRBJ1-1 NA TRBV7-3 15
CASSSPKLGLGREGYTF TRBJ1-2 NA TRBV11-3 17
CASSEFGTSYDEQYF TRBJ2-7 NA TRBV6-1 15
CASSQQGSEAFF TRBJ1-1 NA TRBV27 12
CASSLNRGYEQYF TRBJ2-7 NA TRBV7-3 13
CASSTAPNTEAFF TRBJ1-1 NA TRBV5-4 13
CASQTGLSSYEQYF TRBJ2-7 NA TRBV6-1 14
CASSWGDNGYTF TRBJ1-2 NA TRBV19 12
CASSQKSLRVAGVNEQFF TRBJ2-1 NA TRBV4-1 18
CASSTRQGEGPQHF TRBJ1-5 NA TRBV4-1 14
CASSPGGRRTPGETQYF TRBJ2-5 NA TRBV18 17
CASSLGRGNTEAFF TRBJ1-1 NA TRBV7-8 14
CASSLTGAEAFF TRBJ1-1 NA TRBV7-9 12
CASSLEGSVIGKLFF TRBJ1-4 NA TRBV5-8 15
CASSSKSEQYF TRBJ2-7 once TRBV7-2 11
CASSLTGENSHNEQFF TRBJ2-1 NA TRBV5-6 16
CASSLDGGPETQYF TRBJ2-5 NA TRBV7-7 14
CASSEGTGNYGYTF TRBJ1-2 NA TRBV5-6 14
CASSKGQVTSGANVLTF TRBJ2-6 NA TRBV25-1 17
CASNPDRVGYGYTF TRBJ1-2 NA TRBV19 14
CASSYPGQGNQPQHF TRBJ1-5 NA TRBV6-6 15
CSARVAEDTDTQYF TRBJ2-3 once TRBV29-1 14
CASSYGETQYF TRBJ2-5 NA TRBV6-1 11
CSVAWGGEKLFF TRBJ1-4 NA TRBV29-1 12
CASSARQTNTEAFF TRBJ1-1 NA TRBV9 14
CASSARSGLGFPGELFF TRBJ2-2 NA TRBV9 17
CATSSGSGTDTQYF TRBJ2-3 NA TRBV9 14
CASSLGDTEAFF TRBJ1-1 NA TRBV28 12
CATQHGNQPQHF TRBJ1-5 NA TRBV10-3 12
CASSSLAVGYNEQFF TRBJ2-1 NA TRBV2 15
CASSRESSYNSPLHF TRBJ1-6 NA TRBV6-6 15
CASSSTAGANVLTF TRBJ2-6 NA TRBV28 14
CASKSDRATNYGYTF TRBJ1-2 NA TRBV2 15
CASSPLAGGPNEQFF TRBJ2-1 once TRBV19 15
CASSLVFGQRPLRETQYF TRBJ2-5 NA TRBV28 18
CASRGQAPWFF TRBJ2-1 NA TRBV28 11